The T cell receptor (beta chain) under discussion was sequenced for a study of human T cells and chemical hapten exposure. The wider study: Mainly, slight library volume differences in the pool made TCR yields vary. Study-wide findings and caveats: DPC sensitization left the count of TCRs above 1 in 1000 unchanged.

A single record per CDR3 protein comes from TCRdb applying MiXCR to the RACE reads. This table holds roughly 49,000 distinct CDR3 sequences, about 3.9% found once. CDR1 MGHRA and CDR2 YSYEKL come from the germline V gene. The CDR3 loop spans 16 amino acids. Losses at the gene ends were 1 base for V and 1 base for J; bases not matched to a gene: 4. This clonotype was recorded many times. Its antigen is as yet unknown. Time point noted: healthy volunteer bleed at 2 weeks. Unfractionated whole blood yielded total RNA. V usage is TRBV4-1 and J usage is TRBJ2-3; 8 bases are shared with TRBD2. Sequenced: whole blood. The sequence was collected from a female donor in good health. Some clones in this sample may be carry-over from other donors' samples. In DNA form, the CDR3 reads TGCGCCAGCAGCCAAGCAGGACTAGCTGGCACAGATACGCAGTATTTT. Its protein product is CASSQAGLAGTDTQYF.